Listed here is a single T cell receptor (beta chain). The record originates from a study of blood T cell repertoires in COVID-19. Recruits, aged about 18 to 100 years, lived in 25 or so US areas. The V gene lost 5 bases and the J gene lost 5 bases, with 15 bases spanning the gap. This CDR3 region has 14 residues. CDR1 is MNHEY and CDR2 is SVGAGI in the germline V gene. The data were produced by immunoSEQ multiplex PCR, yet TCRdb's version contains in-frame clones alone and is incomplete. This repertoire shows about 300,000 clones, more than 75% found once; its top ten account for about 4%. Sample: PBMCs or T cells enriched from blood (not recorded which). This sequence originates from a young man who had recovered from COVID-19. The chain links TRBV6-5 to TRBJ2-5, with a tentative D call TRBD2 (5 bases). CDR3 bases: TGTGCCAGCAGTCGGGCCCTAGCAACGGAGACCCAGTACTTC. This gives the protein CASSRALATETQYF.